One and the same sample provided the 8 T cell receptor beta chains below, sequenced in a study of blood T cell repertoires in COVID-19. The assay was immunoSEQ multiplex PCR, and TCRdb's table has in-frame clones only and misses some. This table holds roughly 480,000 clones, 89% found once. The specimen sequenced was peripheral blood. The receptor source for this set is a man aged 18 to 30 with COVID-19, enrolled during active disease.

The chain is built from TRBV19 and TRBJ1-5; 8 bases are shared with TRBD1. This CDR3 is built from 17 residues. The trim removed 3 bases at V and 4 bases at J, leaving 11 bases unmatched. Per the germline V gene, CDR1 is LNHDA and CDR2 is SQIVND (reference sequence). The CDR3 loop is CASSIPGQASKNQPQHF. CDR3 DNA sequence: TGTGCCAGTAGTATTCCGGGACAGGCATCGAAGAATCAGCCCCAGCATTTT.

This rearrangement joins TRBV13 to TRBJ2-5; D gene uncertain. V lost 4 bases and J 0 bases, leaving 15 bases between the germline ends. In germline, CDR1 is PRHDT, CDR2 FYEKMQ (reference sequence). This CDR3 spans 16 amino acids. CDR3 protein: CASSSPGRSYQETQYF. As DNA, the CDR3 is TGTGCCAGCAGCTCCCCGGGTCGCTCGTACCAAGAGACCCAGTACTTC. Based on the CDR3 plus reference TRBV13 and TRBJ2-5, the full variable domain is AAGVIQSPRHLIKEKRETATLKCYPIPRHDTVYWYQQGPGQDPQFLISFYEKMQSDKGSIPDRFSAQQFSDYHSELNMSSLELGDSALYFCASSSPGRSYQETQYFGPGTRLLVL.

This chain connects TRBV29-1 to TRBJ2-3; maybe TRBD2 (5 bases). Per the germline V gene, CDR1 is SQVTM and CDR2 is ANQGSEA. V shed 1 base and J shed 1 base, with 6 bases lying between them. This CDR3 has 13 amino acids. CDR3 loop: CSVEARGTDTQYF. The DNA for the CDR3 is TGCAGCGTTGAAGCGCGGGGCACAGATACGCAGTATTTT.

The rearrangement joins TRBV7-9 to TRBJ2-3, with TRBD1 as a possible D gene (5 bases). The V end lost 6 bases, the J end lost 2 bases, and 21 bases lay between the germline ends. Germline V gives CDR1 SEHNR, CDR2 FQNEAQ (reference sequence). The CDR3 has 17 amino acids. This CDR3 is CASSFQRRTTPTDTQYF. CDR3 DNA: TGTGCCAGCAGTTTCCAACGACGGACAACTCCCACAGATACGCAGTATTTT.

V usage is TRBV14 and J usage is TRBJ1-2, with D possibly being TRBD1 (6 bases). Germline assignment: CDR1 SGHDN and CDR2 FVKESK. This CDR3 has 13 amino acids. V was shortened by 1 base and J by 7 bases, with 10 bases between the two germline ends. DNA for the CDR3: TGTGCCAGCAGCCAAGTTCCAGGGGTTGGCTACACCTTC. Protein sequence: CASSQVPGVGYTF.

This chain uses TRBV12-5 with TRBJ1-5, with TRBD1 matching over 8 bases. Per the germline V gene, CDR1 is LGHNT and CDR2 is FRNRAP. V gave up 10 bases and J gave up 1 base; unmatched junction bases: 3. This CDR3 contains 13 residues. CDR3: CATGQGSNQPQHF. CDR3 nucleotides: TGTGCTACCGGACAGGGAAGCAATCAGCCCCAGCATTTT.

The chain recombines TRBV13 with TRBJ1-1, with TRBD1 matching 7 bases. Looked up from germline, CDR1 is PRHDT and CDR2 is FYEKMQ (reference sequence). The trim removed 5 bases at V and 4 bases at J, leaving 7 bases unmatched. The CDR3 has 14 amino acids. The CDR3: CASSDLTGPTEAFF. The CDR3 coding sequence is TGTGCCAGCAGCGACCTGACAGGGCCCACTGAAGCTTTCTTT.

The V gene is TRBV3-1 (or the pseudogene TRBV3-2), the J gene TRBJ2-2, with 7 bases identical to TRBD1. There are 16 residues in the CDR3. The germline V gene encodes CDR1 LGHDT and CDR2 YNNKEL (reference sequence). J gave up 1 base and V 2 bases, and 4 bases lay outside the gene matches. DNA for the CDR3: TGTGCCAGCAGCCAACAGGGGACAGTGAACACCGGGGAGCTGTTTTTT. It specifies CASSQQGTVNTGELFF.